The source of this TCR beta chain is a study of T-cell memory formation after mild COVID-19. About the research overall: Across donors, TCR clusters were largely donor specific.

The CDR3 has 16 residues. The junction had 12 bases not matched to a gene; V was cut back by 2 bases and J by 6 bases. Germline-derived CDR1 and CDR2 are SGHDT and YYEEEE. This clonotype was recorded many times. The antigen is undetermined. TCRdb redid the calling of the 5' RACE reads with MiXCR, one entry per CDR3 protein. The top ten clones hold approximately 12% of a sample with hundreds of thousands of distinct CDR3 sequences, roughly 17% of them seen once. The study, taken as a whole, reports: Pre-infection memory carried some responding clones, suggesting that cross-reactive memory joined. CD4+ contracting clones lay mainly in CM and EM, CD8+ ones in EMRA.

The sequencing input was PBMCs or a T cell subset sorted from them (not recorded which). The chain is built from TRBV5-6 and TRBJ2-7; 9 bases align to TRBD2. This receptor was identified in an adult woman who had mild COVID-19 (a few samples of this study predate the infection). Cell type and time point are not known. CDR3 sequence (DNA): TGTGCCAGCAGCTTACTGGCGGGAGGGCCTTCACGCGAGCAGTACTTC. Its protein product is CASSLLAGGPSREQYF.